This T cell receptor (beta chain) derives from a study of siplizumab effects on memory and regulatory T cells. As for this clone: Its cognate antigen is unknown.

Study observations and caveats: The suppressive capacity of proliferating Tregs from siplizumab cultures remained unconfirmed. The average Treg-derived proportion among mappable alloreactive CD4+ clones was less than 80% with siplizumab versus 25% to 30% in controls.

The method was immunoSEQ multiplex PCR; TCRdb's version includes in-frame clones alone and lacks a portion of them. In the table there are tens of thousands of clones, 93% of which are singletons. The sequence was obtained from a human donor in good health. Sequencing was done on a sample of CD8+ T cells sorted from blood.

The CDR3 bases are TGTGCCAGCAGCGCAAGTGGCAAGGGTGGGGAGAAGCAGTACTTC. Protein product: CASSASGKGGEKQYF. The gene calls are TRBV9 and TRBJ2-7, with D maybe TRBD2 (5 bases). CDR1 is SGDLS and CDR2 is YYNGEE in the germline V gene. The CDR3 is 15 amino acids. Deletions cut 3 bases from V and 8 bases from J, with 21 bases between.